Listed below are T cell receptor beta chains from one sample, sequenced in a study of blood T cell repertoires in COVID-19. Only in-frame clones appear in the TCRdb table, and some are missing; sequencing was by immunoSEQ multiplex PCR. The sample yields roughly 200,000 clones, 85% seen once. Sequencing was performed on peripheral blood. All receptors derive from an elderly woman with acute or convalescent COVID-19. Each CDR3 is given with its conserved first and last residue.

>TRBJ2-1|TRBV18
CASSPRTSNNEQFF
>TRBJ2-3|TRBV29-1
CSVSDFAVATDTQYF
>TRBJ2-1|TRBV4-1
CASSQWGLYNEQFF
>TRBJ2-5|TRBV7-2
CASSLSQQETQYF
>TRBJ1-4|TRBV2
CASSEMTGANEKLFF
>TRBJ2-1|TRBV19
CASSIRLAGGLYNEQFF
>TRBJ1-5|TRBV19
CASWDNNQPQHF
>TRBJ2-7|TRBV6-6
CASTIGLSLAYEQYF
>TRBJ2-1|TRBV9
CASSVGREGQGAHFF
>TRBJ1-5|TRBV11-2
CASSYTGNQPQHF
>TRBJ1-6|TRBV27
CASSLGPRTSLHF
>TRBJ1-1|TRBV6-5
CASSYSGNYLDTEAFF
>TRBJ2-3|TRBV4-1
CASSQTGNTQYF
>TRBJ2-2|TRBV30
CAWSRDRLSGELFF
>TRBJ2-1|TRBV5-1
CASSFSTSGNYNEQFF
>TRBJ2-2|TRBV10-3
CAISQISGGIGGELFF
>TRBJ1-5|TRBV28
CASSFMGRGQGNQPQHF
>TRBJ2-1|TRBV7-9
CASSLGSSGYEQFF
>TRBJ1-1|TRBV7-2
CASGSAGLPNTEAFF
>TRBJ2-7|TRBV7-2
CASSADGTIFYEQYF
>TRBJ1-1|TRBV28
CASSYTRAEAFF
>TRBJ2-7|TRBV28
CASRPWGTGSYEQYF